This T cell receptor beta chain was captured in a study of T cells in Graves' hyperthyroidism and ophthalmopathy. Study results and limitations: Before onset, by a median of around six months, the model predicted ophthalmopathy. Most thyroid clonotypes that were expanded above 0.001 also turned up in blood. The authors' 13 V-J model separated ophthalmopathy from stable hyperthyroidism.

It was 8.5 to 10 ml of fresh peripheral blood that supplied the PBMCs. This CDR3 is 14 amino acids long. V was pared by 0 bases and J by 2 bases, with 7 bases between. Per germline, CDR1 KGHSH and CDR2 LQKENI. This clonotype was seen a few times. Antigen unknown. Authors of the study amplified TCR beta CDR3 regions from RNA transcripts. Carried out on the TCR CDR3, a first-round RT-PCR used the HTBI primer set. TCRdb used MiXCR to reprocess the multiplex PCR reads, holding one entry per CDR3 protein. This table has about 250,000 distinct CDR3 sequences, approximately 25% appearing once. This chain uses TRBV18 with TRBJ2-5; D gene uncertain. Source material: blood. The receptor was derived from a woman aged 40 to 50 with Graves' ophthalmopathy. The chain's CDR3 is CASSPPSQQETQYF. DNA for the CDR3: TGTGCCAGCTCACCACCATCCCAGCAAGAGACCCAGTACTTC.